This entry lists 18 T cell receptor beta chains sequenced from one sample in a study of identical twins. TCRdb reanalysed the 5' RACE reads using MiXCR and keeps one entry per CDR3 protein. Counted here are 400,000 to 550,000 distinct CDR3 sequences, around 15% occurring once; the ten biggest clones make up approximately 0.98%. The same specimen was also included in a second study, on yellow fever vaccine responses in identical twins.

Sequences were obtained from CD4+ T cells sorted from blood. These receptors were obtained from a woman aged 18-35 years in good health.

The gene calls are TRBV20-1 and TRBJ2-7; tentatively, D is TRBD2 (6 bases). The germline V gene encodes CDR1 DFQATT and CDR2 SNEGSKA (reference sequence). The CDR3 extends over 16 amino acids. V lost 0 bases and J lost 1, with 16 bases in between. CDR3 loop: CSARDWGDASSYEQYF. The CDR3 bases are TGCAGTGCTAGAGATTGGGGGGACGCCTCTTCCTACGAGCAGTACTTC.

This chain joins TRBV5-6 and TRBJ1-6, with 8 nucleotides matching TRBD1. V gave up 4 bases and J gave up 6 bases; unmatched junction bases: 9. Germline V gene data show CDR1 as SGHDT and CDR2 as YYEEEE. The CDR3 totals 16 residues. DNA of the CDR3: TGTGCCAGCAGCCCCGGACAGGGAGTAGGTAATTCACCCCTCCACTTT. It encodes CASSPGQGVGNSPLHF. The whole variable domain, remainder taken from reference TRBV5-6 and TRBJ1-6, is DAGVTQSPTHLIKTRGQQVTLRCSPKSGHDTVSWYQQALGQGPQFIFQYYEEEERQRGNFPDRFSGHQFPNYSSELNVNALLLGDSALYLCASSPGQGVGNSPLHFGNGTRLTVT.

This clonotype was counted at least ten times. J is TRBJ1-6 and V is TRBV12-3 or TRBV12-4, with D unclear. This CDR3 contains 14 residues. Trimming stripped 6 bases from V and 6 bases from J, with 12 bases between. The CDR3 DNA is TGTGCCAGCAGGCCCGGGGTGGGTAATTCACCCCTCCACTTT. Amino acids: CASRPGVGNSPLHF.

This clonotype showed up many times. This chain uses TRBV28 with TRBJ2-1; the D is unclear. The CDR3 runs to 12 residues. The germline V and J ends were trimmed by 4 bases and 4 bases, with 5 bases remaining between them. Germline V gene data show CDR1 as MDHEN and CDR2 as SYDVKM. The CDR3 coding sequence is TGTGCCAGCAGTTATAGATACAATGAGCAGTTCTTC. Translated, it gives CASSYRYNEQFF.

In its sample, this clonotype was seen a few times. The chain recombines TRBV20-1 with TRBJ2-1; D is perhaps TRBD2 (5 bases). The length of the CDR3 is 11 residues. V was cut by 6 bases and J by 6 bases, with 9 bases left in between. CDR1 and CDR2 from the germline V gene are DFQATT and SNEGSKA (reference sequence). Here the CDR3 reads CSAVRGNEQFF. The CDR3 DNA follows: TGCAGTGCCGTTCGGGGCAATGAGCAGTTCTTC.

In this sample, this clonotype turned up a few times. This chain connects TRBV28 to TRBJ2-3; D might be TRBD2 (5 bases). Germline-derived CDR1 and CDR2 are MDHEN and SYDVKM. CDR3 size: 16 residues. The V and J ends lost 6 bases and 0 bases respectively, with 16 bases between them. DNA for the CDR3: TGTGCCAGCAGCCAACCCCGCGGGCCAAGCACAGATACGCAGTATTTT. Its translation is CASSQPRGPSTDTQYF.

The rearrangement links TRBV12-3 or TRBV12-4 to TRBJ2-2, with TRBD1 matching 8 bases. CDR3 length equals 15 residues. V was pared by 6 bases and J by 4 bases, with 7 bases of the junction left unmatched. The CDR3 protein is CASSFARGLTGELFF. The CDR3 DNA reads TGTGCCAGCAGCTTCGCCAGGGGGCTCACCGGGGAGCTGTTTTTT.

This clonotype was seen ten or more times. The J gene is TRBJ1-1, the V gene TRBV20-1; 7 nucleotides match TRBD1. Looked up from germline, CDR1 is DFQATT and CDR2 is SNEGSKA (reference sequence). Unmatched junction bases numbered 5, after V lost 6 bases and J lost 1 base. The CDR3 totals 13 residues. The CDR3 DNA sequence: TGCAGTGCCGGGGGACAGAGGAACACTGAAGCTTTCTTT. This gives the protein CSAGGQRNTEAFF.

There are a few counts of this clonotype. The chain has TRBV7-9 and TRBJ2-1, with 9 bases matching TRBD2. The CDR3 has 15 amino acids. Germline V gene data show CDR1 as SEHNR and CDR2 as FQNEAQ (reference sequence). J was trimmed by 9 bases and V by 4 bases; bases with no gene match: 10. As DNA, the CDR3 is TGTGCCAGCAGCTCTCATTTAGCGGGAGTCAGTGAGCAGTTCTTC. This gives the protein CASSSHLAGVSEQFF.

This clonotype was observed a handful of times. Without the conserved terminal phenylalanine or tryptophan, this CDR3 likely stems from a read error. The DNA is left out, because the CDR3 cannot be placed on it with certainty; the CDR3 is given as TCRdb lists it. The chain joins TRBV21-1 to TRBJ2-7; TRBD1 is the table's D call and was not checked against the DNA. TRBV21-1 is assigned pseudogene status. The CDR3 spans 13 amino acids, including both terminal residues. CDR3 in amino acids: CASSSDRVYGPSK.

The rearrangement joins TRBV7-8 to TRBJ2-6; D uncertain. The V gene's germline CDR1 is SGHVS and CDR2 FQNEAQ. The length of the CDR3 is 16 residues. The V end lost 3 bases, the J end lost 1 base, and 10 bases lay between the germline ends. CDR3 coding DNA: TGTGCCAGCAGCTTGCTACCCAGATCTGGGGCCAACGTCCTGACTTTC. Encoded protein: CASSLLPRSGANVLTF.

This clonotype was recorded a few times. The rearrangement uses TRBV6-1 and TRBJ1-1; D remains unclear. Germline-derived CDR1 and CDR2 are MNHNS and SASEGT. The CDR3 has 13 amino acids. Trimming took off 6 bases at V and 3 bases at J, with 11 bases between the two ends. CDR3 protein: CASRPDRHTEAFF. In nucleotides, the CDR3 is TGTGCCAGCAGACCAGACCGCCACACTGAAGCTTTCTTT.

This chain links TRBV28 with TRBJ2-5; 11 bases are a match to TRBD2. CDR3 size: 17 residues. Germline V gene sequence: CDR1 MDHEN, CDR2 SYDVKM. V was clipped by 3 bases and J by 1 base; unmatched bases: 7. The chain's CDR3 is CASSFLTGTSGQETQYF. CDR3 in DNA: TGTGCCAGCAGTTTCCTTACCGGGACTAGCGGCCAAGAGACCCAGTACTTC.

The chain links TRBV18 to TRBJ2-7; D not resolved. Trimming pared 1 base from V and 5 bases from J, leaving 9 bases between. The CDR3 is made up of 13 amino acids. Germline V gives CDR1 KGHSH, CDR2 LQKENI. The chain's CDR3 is CASSPQFMDEQYF. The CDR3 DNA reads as TGTGCCAGCTCACCACAGTTTATGGACGAGCAGTACTTC.

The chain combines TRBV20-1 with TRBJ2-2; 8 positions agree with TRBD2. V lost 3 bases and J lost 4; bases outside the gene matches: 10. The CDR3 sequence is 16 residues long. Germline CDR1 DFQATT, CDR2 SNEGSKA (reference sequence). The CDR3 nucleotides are TGCAGTGCTAGGAAAAGCGGGAGAGAGGTCACCGGGGAGCTGTTTTTT. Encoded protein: CSARKSGREVTGELFF.

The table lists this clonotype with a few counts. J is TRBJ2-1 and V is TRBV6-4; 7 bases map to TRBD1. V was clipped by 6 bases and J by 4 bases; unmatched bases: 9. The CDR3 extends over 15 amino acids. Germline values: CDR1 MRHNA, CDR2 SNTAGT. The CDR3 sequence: CASSETGSAYNEQFF. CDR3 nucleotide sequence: TGTGCCAGCAGCGAGACAGGGTCAGCTTACAATGAGCAGTTCTTC.

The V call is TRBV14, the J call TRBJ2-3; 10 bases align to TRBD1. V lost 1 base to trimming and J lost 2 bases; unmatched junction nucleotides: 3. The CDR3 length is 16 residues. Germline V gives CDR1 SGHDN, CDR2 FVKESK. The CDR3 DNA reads TGTGCCAGCAGCCAAGGGACAGGGGGAGTCACAGATACGCAGTATTTT. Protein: CASSQGTGGVTDTQYF.

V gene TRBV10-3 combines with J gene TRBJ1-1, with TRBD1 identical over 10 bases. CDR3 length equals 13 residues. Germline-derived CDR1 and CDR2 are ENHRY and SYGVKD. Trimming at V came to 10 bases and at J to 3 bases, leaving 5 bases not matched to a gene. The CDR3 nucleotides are TGTGCCACCCGACAGGGGGCTGACACTGAAGCTTTCTTT. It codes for CATRQGADTEAFF.